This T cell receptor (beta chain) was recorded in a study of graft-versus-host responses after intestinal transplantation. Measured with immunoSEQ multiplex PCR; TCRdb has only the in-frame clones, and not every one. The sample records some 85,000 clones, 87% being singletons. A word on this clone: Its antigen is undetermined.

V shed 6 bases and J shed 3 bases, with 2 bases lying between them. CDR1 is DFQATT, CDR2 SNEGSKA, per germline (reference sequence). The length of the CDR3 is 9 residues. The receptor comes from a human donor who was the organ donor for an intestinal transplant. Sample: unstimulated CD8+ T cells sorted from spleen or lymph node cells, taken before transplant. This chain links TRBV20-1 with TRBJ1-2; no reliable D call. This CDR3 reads CSAYYGYTF. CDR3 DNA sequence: TGCAGTGCCTACTATGGCTACACCTTC.